A selection of T cell receptor beta chains follows, all from one sample in a study of cytomegalovirus exposure and HLA in healthy donors. Profiled with immunoSEQ multiplex PCR; TCRdb holds only in-frame clones, not every one. The sample shows about 59,000 clones, 70% to 85% of them seen only once. The sequenced sample consisted of PBMCs. These receptors all come from a man aged 40-55 years in good health and CMV-seronegative. The CDR3 runs from the conserved cysteine through the conserved F or W. Each record gives: clone size, V gene, J gene, D gene, CDR3 DNA, CDR3 protein. A D gene is named only where the DNA matches it firmly. A row's size may be missing; if present it is once, few, many or a size class.

size: .; V: TRBV6-5; J: TRBJ2-3; D: .; DNA: TGTGCCAGCAGTTACTCGAGCCCACCCACAGATACGCAGTATTTT; CDR3: CASSYSSPPTDTQYF
size: few; V: TRBV6-6; J: TRBJ2-5; D: TRBD2; DNA: TGTGCCAGCAGTAGCCCAGCGGGGGGATACCAAGAGACCCAGTACTTC; CDR3: CASSSPAGGYQETQYF
size: .; V: TRBV6-1; J: TRBJ1-2; D: .; DNA: TGTGCCAGCAGTGGTGGGGGAGGAGTCTATGGCTACACCTTC; CDR3: CASSGGGGVYGYTF
size: .; V: TRBV29-1; J: TRBJ1-2; D: .; DNA: TGCAGCGCACAGGAGAACTATGGCTACACCTTC; CDR3: CSAQENYGYTF
size: .; V: TRBV7-6; J: TRBJ2-2; D: .; DNA: TGTGCCAGCAGTAGACAGGAGATGTACACCGGGGAGCTGTTTTTT; CDR3: CASSRQEMYTGELFF
size: .; V: TRBV7-2; J: TRBJ2-3; D: TRBD1; DNA: TGTGCCAGCAGCAACCGACAGGGGCAGGGGGATACGCAGTATTTT; CDR3: CASSNRQGQGDTQYF
size: .; V: TRBV11-3; J: TRBJ2-7; D: TRBD1; DNA: TGTGCCAGCAGTCCATTGACAGGGTACGAGCAGTACTTC; CDR3: CASSPLTGYEQYF
size: .; V: TRBV9; J: TRBJ1-1; D: .; DNA: TGTGCCAGTGGAAAGGGGGAATCAATGTTGATAAAGGGCACTGAAGCTTTCTTT; CDR3: CASGKGESMLIKGTEAFF
size: once; V: TRBV6-1; J: TRBJ2-5; D: .; DNA: TGTGCCAGCAGTGACCGAGACGCCCCCCTAGGGACCCAGTACTTC; CDR3: CASSDRDAPLGTQYF
size: .; V: TRBV6-1; J: TRBJ2-5; D: TRBD1; DNA: TGTGCCAGCAGGGGGACAGGGCAACCTCAAGAGACCCAGTACTTC; CDR3: CASRGTGQPQETQYF
size: once; V: TRBV6-5; J: TRBJ2-5; D: .; DNA: TGTGCCAGCAGCCCCCTGGGGGGGGCGCGGGAGACCCAGTACTTC; CDR3: CASSPLGGARETQYF
size: .; V: TRBV6-5; J: TRBJ2-3; D: TRBD1; DNA: TGTGCCAGCAGTTACGGGACAGGTAAATCAAGCCAGTATTTT; CDR3: CASSYGTGKSSQYF
size: .; V: TRBV6-5; J: TRBJ1-2; D: .; DNA: TGTGCCAGCAGTTACTTCTTGGCAGGCGTTTACTATGGCTACACCTTC; CDR3: CASSYFLAGVYYGYTF
size: few; V: TRBV2; J: TRBJ2-5; D: TRBD1; DNA: TGTGCCAGCACTGGGACAGGGTTAGAGACCCAGTACTTC; CDR3: CASTGTGLETQYF
size: few; V: TRBV5-1; J: TRBJ1-1; D: TRBD1; DNA: TGCGCCAGCATCCCCGAGGGACAGTTGAACACTGAAGCTTTCTTT; CDR3: CASIPEGQLNTEAFF
size: .; V: TRBV7-2; J: TRBJ2-5; D: .; DNA: TGTGCCAGCAGCTTAGGCTTCGTGGAGTACCAAGAGACCCAGTACTTC; CDR3: CASSLGFVEYQETQYF
size: .; V: TRBV19; J: TRBJ1-2; D: TRBD1; DNA: TGTGCCAGTAGTACGCCCGCGACAGGGCACTATGGCTACACCTTC; CDR3: CASSTPATGHYGYTF
size: .; V: TRBV9; J: TRBJ1-6; D: .; DNA: TGTGCCAGCAGCCTCAAGTGGGGCGATTCACCCCTCCACTTT; CDR3: CASSLKWGDSPLHF
size: .; V: TRBV27; J: TRBJ1-6; D: .; DNA: TGTGCCAGCAGTACCCTAAATTCACCCCTCCACTTT; CDR3: CASSTLNSPLHF
size: .; V: TRBV19; J: TRBJ2-7; D: .; DNA: TGTGCCAGTAGTATAGACGGGTCCTACGAGCAGTACTTC; CDR3: CASSIDGSYEQYF
size: .; V: TRBV19; J: TRBJ1-4; D: .; DNA: TGTGCCAGTAGTCCCTGGACAGCAACTAATGAAAAACTGTTTTTT; CDR3: CASSPWTATNEKLFF
size: once; V: TRBV4-3; J: TRBJ2-5; D: TRBD2; DNA: TGCGCCAGCAGCCAGGATAGCGGGGGGGGAGAGACCCAGTACTTC; CDR3: CASSQDSGGGETQYF
size: .; V: TRBV11-3; J: TRBJ2-7; D: TRBD2; DNA: TGTGCCAGCAGCAAACCAGGGACTAGAAATTACGAGCAGTACTTC; CDR3: CASSKPGTRNYEQYF
size: .; V: TRBV29-1; J: TRBJ2-3; D: TRBD1; DNA: TGCAGCGTCCAAACGGGGACAGAGAGCACAGATACGCAGTATTTT; CDR3: CSVQTGTESTDTQYF
size: few; V: TRBV7-9; J: TRBJ1-1; D: .; DNA: TGTGCCAGCAGCTTAGGAGGCAGAAACACTGAAGCTTTCTTT; CDR3: CASSLGGRNTEAFF
size: .; V: TRBV7-9; J: TRBJ2-5; D: .; DNA: TGTGCCAGCAGACCCCAAAGGGGTCGACAGAACAAAGAGACCCAGTACTTC; CDR3: CASRPQRGRQNKETQYF
size: few; V: TRBV6-5; J: TRBJ1-2; D: .; DNA: TGTGCCAGCAGTCAACAGGGCGGGTCTGATGGCTACACCTTC; CDR3: CASSQQGGSDGYTF
size: .; V: TRBV4-1; J: TRBJ2-2; D: .; DNA: TGCGCCAGCAGCCTTATCTCAGCAGGCGCTACCGGGGAGCTGTTTTTT; CDR3: CASSLISAGATGELFF
size: .; V: TRBV4-3; J: TRBJ1-5; D: .; DNA: TGCGCCAGCAGCCAAGAATACGGGGGCAATCAGCCCCAGCATTTT; CDR3: CASSQEYGGNQPQHF
size: .; V: TRBV5-1; J: TRBJ2-1; D: .; DNA: TGCGCCAGCAGCTTGTATACGGGGATAACATCCTACAATGAGCAGTTCTTC; CDR3: CASSLYTGITSYNEQFF
size: .; V: TRBV27; J: TRBJ1-1; D: .; DNA: TGTGCCAGCAGTTTCAGGGAATACAGTGAAGCTTTCTTT; CDR3: CASSFREYSEAFF
size: .; V: TRBV5-1; J: TRBJ2-1; D: .; DNA: TGCGCCAGCAGCTCCGGACAGATATACAATGAGCAGTTCTTC; CDR3: CASSSGQIYNEQFF
size: .; V: TRBV5-1; J: TRBJ2-1; D: .; DNA: TGCGCCAGTACAGGCTCCTACAATGAGCAGTTCTTC; CDR3: CASTGSYNEQFF
size: once; V: TRBV11-3; J: TRBJ2-2; D: .; DNA: TGTGCCAGCAGCTTTCGGGTCCGGGAGCTGTTTTTT; CDR3: CASSFRVRELFF
size: .; V: TRBV4-3; J: TRBJ1-3; D: .; DNA: TGCGCCAGCAGCCAAGATTTTCGAGGGAGCGGAAACACCATATATTTT; CDR3: CASSQDFRGSGNTIYF
size: few; V: TRBV6-7; J: TRBJ1-3; D: TRBD1; DNA: TGTGCCAGCCCAGGGGGCTTCTCTGGAAACACCATATATTTT; CDR3: CASPGGFSGNTIYF
size: .; V: TRBV19; J: TRBJ1-2; D: TRBD1; DNA: TGTGCCAGTAGCCCTCCGTTCTCCGGGACAGACTATGGCTACACCTTC; CDR3: CASSPPFSGTDYGYTF
size: .; V: TRBV5-1; J: TRBJ2-3; D: TRBD2; DNA: TGCGCCAGCATTTCCCCTCAGGGACTAGCGGGGGAGCGGTGGGGCACAGATACGCAGTATTTT; CDR3: CASISPQGLAGERWGTDTQYF
size: .; V: TRBV11-2; J: TRBJ2-1; D: TRBD2; DNA: TGTGCCAGCAGCCCGGGGACTAGCGGGGGGAGTGAGCAGTTCTTC; CDR3: CASSPGTSGGSEQFF
size: .; V: TRBV19; J: TRBJ1-1; D: TRBD1; DNA: TGTGCCAGTAGTGCAGGGGGCGGAAACACTGAAGCTTTCTTT; CDR3: CASSAGGGNTEAFF
size: .; V: TRBV30; J: TRBJ2-3; D: .; DNA: TGTGCCTGGAGTGTCCAAGATACGCAGTATTTT; CDR3: CAWSVQDTQYF
size: .; V: TRBV19; J: TRBJ1-1; D: .; DNA: TGTGCCAGTAGTATAGGACGGGAACAGAAAGAAGCTTTCTTT; CDR3: CASSIGREQKEAFF
size: .; V: TRBV5-1; J: TRBJ1-1; D: .; DNA: TGCGCCAGCAGCTTGGCGGGGCAAGGAAGGGGACTCACTGAAGCTTTCTTT; CDR3: CASSLAGQGRGLTEAFF
size: .; V: TRBV7-2; J: TRBJ2-3; D: TRBD2; DNA: TGTGCCAGCACTATAAGGAGCGGGGGGGCAGTGGCAGATACGCAGTATTTT; CDR3: CASTIRSGGAVADTQYF
size: .; V: TRBV7-9; J: TRBJ1-5; D: .; DNA: TGTTCCAGCAGCATACAAAATCAGCCCCAGCATTTT; CDR3: CSSSIQNQPQHF